These 10 T cell receptor beta chains were sequenced from one sample in a study of beta chain features in type 1 diabetes. Isolated RNA was reverse transcribed in full, so expressed TCRB transcripts were sequenced. Sequenced by immunoSEQ multiplex PCR; TCRdb stores in-frame clones only, minus some. The table has about 900,000 clones, about 17% seen once. Source material: naive CD4+ T cells from blood. The receptors stem from a woman under 30 in good health.

This rearrangement joins TRBV6-5 to TRBJ1-4; D perhaps matches TRBD1 (5 bases). The CDR3 consists of 14 residues. Trimming left V 4 bases short and J 5 bases short, with 11 bases between. Germline V gene sequence: CDR1 MNHEY, CDR2 SVGAGI. Written as DNA, the CDR3 is TGTGCCAGCAGTTGGACCGGGGGGAATGAAAAACTGTTTTTT. As protein: CASSWTGGNEKLFF.

The table lists this clone with a few counts. The chain combines TRBV28 with TRBJ2-7, with TRBD2 matching 8 bases. With V trimmed by 7 bases and J by 1 base, 9 bases remained unmatched. This CDR3 region has 15 residues. Germline CDR1 and CDR2: MDHEN and SYDVKM. The CDR3 DNA is TGTGCCAGCACCGCAAGCGGGAGCCCGTCCTACGAGCAGTACTTC. This gives the protein CASTASGSPSYEQYF. Full variable domain (rest looked up from reference TRBV28 and TRBJ2-7): DVKVTQSSRYLVKRTGEKVFLECVQDMDHENMFWYRQDPGLGLRLIYFSYDVKMKEKGDIPEGYSVSREKKERFSLILESASTNQTSMYLCASTASGSPSYEQYFGPGTRLTVT.

The chain carries TRBV28 and TRBJ1-5; TRBD1 matches 8 bases. V was pared by 5 bases and J by 3 bases, with 12 bases of the junction left unmatched. The V gene's germline CDR1 is MDHEN and CDR2 SYDVKM. The CDR3 extends over 17 amino acids. The CDR3 nucleotides read TGTGCCAGCAGTAACACACCGGGACAGGTATTCAATCAGCCCCAGCATTTT. Translation: CASSNTPGQVFNQPQHF.

The rearrangement uses TRBV7-2 and TRBJ2-7; maybe TRBD2 (7 bases). Trimming shortened V by 2 bases and J by 0 bases, and 14 bases separated the two germline ends. CDR3 length: 16 residues. Per the germline V gene, CDR1 is SGHTA and CDR2 is FQGNSA. For the CDR3, the DNA is TGTGCCAGCAGCTTAAGGGGGGGGACACACTCCTACGAGCAGTACTTC. Translation gives CASSLRGGTHSYEQYF.

This clone was observed a few times. The CDR3 DNA is TGTGCCAGCAGTTCCCCCGGTCGAACCTACGAGCAGTACTTC. The encoded protein is CASSSPGRTYEQYF. The J gene is TRBJ2-7, the V gene TRBV28; no clear D. Germline V gene sequence: CDR1 MDHEN, CDR2 SYDVKM. The CDR3 sequence is 14 residues long. Between the trimmed V and J ends, which lost 4 bases and 2 bases, there was a span of 12 bases.

This clone occurred a few times. The J gene is TRBJ2-5, the V gene TRBV15; 8 bases match TRBD2. The end of the DNA fits TRBJ2-7 better, so the J call may be wrong. This CDR3 comprises 17 residues. Germline lookup yields CDR1 LNHNV and CDR2 YYDKDF (reference sequence). CDR3 sequence: CATSRPLGSGRSYEQYF. The CDR3 region has the DNA TGTGCCACCAGCAGACCCCTTGGCAGCGGGAGATCTTACGAGCAGTACTTC.

J is TRBJ1-4 and V is TRBV18; no definite D call. Trimming took 3 bases from V and 7 from J, leaving 18 bases between them. The CDR3 contains 16 residues. CDR1 is KGHSH, CDR2 LQKENI, per germline. The CDR3 nucleotides are TGTGCCAGCTCACCCGTCCAACCGATGTTGAGTGAAAAACTGTTTTTT. Protein product: CASSPVQPMLSEKLFF.

This clone turned up a few times. The chain is built from TRBV7-3 and TRBJ2-5; 13 bases line up with TRBD2. The germline gives CDR1 SGHTA, CDR2 FQGTGA. Trimming took 2 bases from V and 6 from J; bases not matched to a gene: 12. The CDR3 contains 18 residues. In DNA form, the CDR3 reads TGTGCCAGCAGCTTAGGTCCCGGGACTAGCGGGATCGGAAAGACCCAGTACTTC. Protein: CASSLGPGTSGIGKTQYF.

The chain employs TRBV18 and TRBJ1-3, with a possible D match to TRBD1 (6 bases). V lost 3 bases to trimming and J lost 7 bases, with 7 bases between them. The CDR3 has 12 amino acids. CDR1 and CDR2 (germline): KGHSH, LQKENI. This CDR3 is CASSPGANTIYF. CDR3 sequence (DNA): TGTGCCAGCTCACCGGGGGCTAACACCATATATTTT.

This clone has just a few counts. The CDR3 reads CASSPGDNIGQFF. The CDR3 region has the DNA TGTGCCAGCTCTCCTGGGGATAATATAGGGCAGTTCTTC. The chain is built from TRBV18 and TRBJ2-1; the D is unclear. Germline CDR1 KGHSH, CDR2 LQKENI. CDR3 length: 13 amino acids. V lost 6 bases and J 12 bases, leaving 18 bases between the germline ends.